This passage covers 18 T cell receptor beta chains from one sample sequenced in a study of T cell clonotyping in hematopoietic cell transplantation. Sequencing was performed with immunoSEQ multiplex PCR; in TCRdb, only in-frame clones are kept and a portion is missing. The sample shows around 37,000 clones, around 96% of them seen only once. The sequenced sample consisted of peripheral blood mononuclear cells. The receptors originated from a man under 40 in good health. Some clones in this sample may be carry-over from other donors' samples.

The chain links TRBV7-2 to TRBJ2-3; D not resolved. Germline V gives CDR1 SGHTA, CDR2 FQGNSA. CDR3 size: 13 residues. Trimming took 2 bases from V and 1 from J, leaving 4 bases between them. In DNA, the CDR3 is TGTGCCAGCAGCTTACAGGGCACAGATACGCAGTATTTT. This encodes CASSLQGTDTQYF.

This chain connects TRBV5-6 to TRBJ2-1, with D perhaps matching TRBD1 (5 bases). The CDR3 spans 14 residues. Germline V lookup: CDR1 SGHDT, CDR2 YYEEEE. Trimming pared 4 bases from V and 1 base from J, leaving 9 bases between. CDR3 DNA: TGTGCCAGCAGCGCAGGGTTATCCTACAATGAGCAGTTCTTC. This translates into CASSAGLSYNEQFF.

The chain links TRBV5-6 to TRBJ1-2; 8 nucleotides match TRBD1. This CDR3 comprises 13 residues. CDR1 is SGHDT, CDR2 YYEEEE, per germline. V shed 4 bases and J 8 bases; nucleotides not matched to a gene: 7. For the CDR3, the DNA is TGTGCCAGCAGCGCCGACAGGGGAGAGGGCTACACCTTC. Its translation: CASSADRGEGYTF.

The chain carries TRBV9 and TRBJ1-4; D possibly corresponds to TRBD1 (6 bases). V was clipped by 0 bases and J by 12 bases, with 15 bases between them. The CDR3 runs 14 residues. Germline V gene sequence: CDR1 SGDLS, CDR2 YYNGEE. The CDR3 region is CASSVEGGRGELFF. The CDR3 region has the DNA TGTGCCAGCAGCGTAGAAGGGGGTAGAGGGGAACTGTTTTTT.

This clone was recorded only once. The J gene is TRBJ1-2, the V gene TRBV30; weak D call: TRBD1 (5 bases). V was shortened by 0 bases and J by 8 bases, with 16 bases between the two germline ends. CDR1 is GTSNPN, CDR2 SVGIG, per germline (reference sequence). The CDR3 is made up of 14 amino acids. This CDR3 reads CAWSVVPGVGGYTF. Written as DNA, the CDR3 is TGTGCCTGGAGTGTAGTCCCGGGGGTTGGAGGCTACACCTTC.

V gene TRBV6-1 combines with J gene TRBJ1-6, with a weak D call TRBD1 (5 bases). There are 14 residues in the CDR3. Trimming left V 10 bases short and J 5 bases short, with 15 bases between. Germline lookup yields CDR1 MNHNS and CDR2 SASEGT. DNA for the CDR3: TGTGCCATACGGGACTGGAATGATAATTCACCCCTCCACTTT. Its protein product is CAIRDWNDNSPLHF.

V is TRBV6-6 and J is TRBJ1-1; 7 positions agree with TRBD1. There are 13 residues in the CDR3. In germline, CDR1 is MNHNY, CDR2 SVGAGI (reference sequence). J gave up 2 bases and V 7 bases, and 4 bases lay outside the gene matches. For the CDR3, the DNA is TGTGCCAGCATAAGGGACAGAAACACTGAAGCTTTCTTT. Protein: CASIRDRNTEAFF.

The rearrangement links TRBV10-3 to TRBJ2-3, with D possibly called TRBD1 or TRBD2 (5 bases each). Trimming pared 6 bases from V and 4 bases from J, leaving 5 bases between. This CDR3 has 11 residues. CDR1 is ENHRY, CDR2 SYGVKD, per germline. The CDR3 DNA sequence: TGTGCCATCAGGGGACCAGATACGCAGTATTTT. Protein product: CAIRGPDTQYF.

V usage is TRBV2 and J usage is TRBJ2-3, with D possibly called TRBD1 or TRBD2 (5 bases each). There are 17 residues in the CDR3. V shed 4 bases and J shed 3 bases, with 20 bases lying between them. In germline, CDR1 is SNHLY, CDR2 FYNNEI. CDR3 amino acids: CASSVRDVPSRTDTQYF. DNA for the CDR3: TGTGCCAGCAGTGTCCGGGACGTCCCCTCCCGTACAGATACGCAGTATTTT.

CDR3 in DNA: TGTGCCAGTAGTGGGGACAGGGTTTGGGCCCAGCATTTT. Amino acid sequence: CASSGDRVWAQHF. The gene calls are TRBV19 and TRBJ1-5; TRBD1 agrees at 9 bases. CDR3 size: 13 residues. The germline V gene has CDR1 LNHDA and CDR2 SQIVND (reference sequence). J lost 11 bases, V lost 5 bases, and 7 bases had no gene match.

The chain joins TRBV19 to TRBJ2-6; D perhaps matches TRBD1 (5 bases). The CDR3 runs to 16 residues. Per the germline V gene, CDR1 is LNHDA and CDR2 is SQIVND (reference sequence). Trimming left V 9 bases short and J 0 bases short, with 15 bases between. This CDR3 is CASRDSPNSGANVLTF. CDR3 DNA: TGTGCCAGCCGCGACAGCCCTAACTCTGGGGCCAACGTCCTGACTTTC.

The chain employs TRBV7-2 and TRBJ2-7, with TRBD1 matching 8 bases. The germline V gene has CDR1 SGHTA and CDR2 FQGNSA. V lost 4 bases, J lost 6 bases, and 8 bases stayed unmatched. There are 14 residues in the CDR3. CDR3 coding DNA: TGTGCCAGCAGCTCTGGGACAGGTTCAGGCGAGCAGTACTTC. Its translation: CASSSGTGSGEQYF.

This sequence joins TRBV10-1 and TRBJ1-2, with D unclear. The CDR3 extends over 13 amino acids. The germline V gene has CDR1 WNHNN and CDR2 SYGVQD (reference sequence). V lost 5 bases, J lost 4 bases, and 11 bases lay in between. In DNA form, the CDR3 reads TGCGCCAGCAGTTTGGACGGAACCTATGGCTACACCTTC. This codes for CASSLDGTYGYTF.

The chain carries TRBV5-1 and TRBJ1-2; TRBD1 agrees at 9 bases. Germline CDR1 is SGHRS and CDR2 is YFSETQ. The CDR3 covers 14 residues. The junction had 5 bases not matched to a gene; V was cut back by 4 bases and J by 4 bases. CDR3 residues: CASSHGTGSYGYTF. For the CDR3, the DNA is TGCGCCAGCAGCCATGGGACAGGGAGCTATGGCTACACCTTC.

The V gene is TRBV27, the J gene TRBJ2-5; 7 bases agree with TRBD1. The CDR3 has 15 amino acids. Trimming removed 5 bases from V and 4 bases from J; junction bases left unmatched: 10. Germline values: CDR1 MNHEY, CDR2 SMNVEV (reference sequence). The CDR3 sequence is CASSHRQGAGETQYF. In DNA, the CDR3 is TGTGCCAGCAGTCACCGACAGGGAGCAGGAGAGACCCAGTACTTC.

As regards this clone: Relative to the germline gene, one junction end is altered; a read error may explain this. The chain joins TRBV2 to TRBJ1-4; no clear D. Germline-derived CDR1 and CDR2 are SNHLY and FYNNEI. This CDR3 is built from 15 residues. DNA of the CDR3: TGTGCCAGCAATGAACGTGTGTCGAGCTATGAAAAACTGTTTTTT. It is translated as CASNERVSSYEKLFF.

The chain combines TRBV9 with TRBJ1-1, with a weak D call TRBD1 (5 bases). Germline V gene sequence: CDR1 SGDLS, CDR2 YYNGEE. The CDR3 consists of 13 residues. V lost 0 bases and J 10 bases, leaving 13 bases between the germline ends. This chain's CDR3 is CASSVGGFEGAFF. In nucleotides, the CDR3 is TGTGCCAGCAGCGTAGGGGGGTTTGAGGGAGCTTTCTTT.

A single count supports this clone. The chain combines TRBV29-1 with TRBJ2-1; D possibly corresponds to TRBD1 (6 bases). Germline CDR1 is SQVTM and CDR2 is ANQGSEA. The CDR3 is made up of 11 amino acids. Trimming took 3 bases from V and 11 from J, leaving 11 bases between them. The DNA for the CDR3 is TGCAGCGTTGATCAGGGGACCCAGCAGTTCTTC. It encodes CSVDQGTQQFF.